The sequence of this T cell receptor beta chain was determined in a study of T cell changes during pregnancy in multiple sclerosis. Germline-derived CDR1 and CDR2 are SEHNR and FQNEAQ (reference sequence). The CDR3 is 12 amino acids. The germline V and J ends were trimmed by 8 bases and 2 bases, with 9 bases remaining between them. Method: immunoSEQ multiplex PCR; TCRdb's copy keeps in-frame clones and lacks some. This table has more than 55,000 clones, around 94% appearing once. V usage is TRBV7-9 and J usage is TRBJ2-5; no clear D gene. This clonotype originated in a female donor with multiple sclerosis, enrolled in a pregnancy study. Sequencing was performed on peripheral blood, taken in the third trimester of pregnancy. The DNA of the CDR3 is TGTGCCAGCCTGCGGTCTCAAGAGACCCAGTACTTC. Encoded protein: CASLRSQETQYF.